One sample yielded the 25 T cell receptor beta chains listed below, sequenced in a study of CD8+CD57+ T cells in acquired aplastic anemia. Template material for TCR beta VDJ and CDR3 profiling consisted of genomic DNA. Via MiXCR, TCRdb re-called the reads, giving one row per CDR3 protein. Of around 68,000 distinct CDR3 sequences listed, approximately 54% are singletons. Sequenced: sorted CD4+, CD8+, or CD8+CD57+ T cells (not recorded which) from PBMCs. Source of these receptors: a human donor in good health, serving as a control.

This chain connects TRBV7-9 to TRBJ2-2; 9 bases agree with TRBD1. The length of the CDR3 is 15 residues. V shed 5 bases, J shed 5 bases, and the junction held 6 bases outside the gene matches. Germline loops: CDR1 SEHNR, CDR2 FQNEAQ (reference sequence). CDR3 residues: CASSRGQGVTGELFF. CDR3 DNA: TGTGCCAGCAGCAGGGGACAGGGAGTAACCGGGGAGCTGTTTTTT.

This clonotype came up a few times. This chain links TRBV18 with TRBJ1-1; a possible D gene is TRBD1 (6 bases). This CDR3 comprises 15 residues. V shed 3 bases and J shed 1 base, with 12 bases lying between them. Germline V gene sequence: CDR1 KGHSH, CDR2 LQKENI. CDR3 residues: CASSPQTGGNTEAFF. In nucleotides, the CDR3 is TGTGCCAGCTCACCCCAGACAGGAGGGAACACTGAAGCTTTCTTT.

V is TRBV2 and J is TRBJ2-1, with 9 nucleotides matching TRBD2. Per the germline V gene, CDR1 is SNHLY and CDR2 is FYNNEI. After removal of 7 bases from V and 7 bases from J, the junction contained 11 bases not matched to a gene. The CDR3 consists of 15 residues. The CDR3 DNA reads TGTGCCAGCAATCCTGCGGGGGGGACGGGTAATGAGCAGTTCTTC. Translating it yields CASNPAGGTGNEQFF.

The chain has TRBV20-1 and TRBJ2-3, with TRBD2 matching 14 bases. Germline trimming cut 4 bases from V and 3 bases from J; bases unmatched to any gene: 9. The CDR3 is 17 residues long. The germline gives CDR1 DFQATT, CDR2 SNEGSKA (reference sequence). CDR3 sequence: CSATPGLAGELTDTQYF. The CDR3 bases are TGCAGTGCTACCCCGGGACTAGCGGGAGAGTTAACAGATACGCAGTATTTT.

The sample holds many counts of this clonotype. The chain carries TRBV4-2 and TRBJ2-3; D not certain. The CDR3 covers 15 residues. Trimming left V 0 bases short and J 5 bases short, with 12 bases between. Germline CDR1 and CDR2: LGHNA and YNFKEQ. The CDR3 loop is CASSQDFPLLDTQYF. DNA for the CDR3: TGTGCCAGCAGCCAAGATTTCCCTTTGCTAGATACGCAGTATTTT.

This clonotype was detected ten times or more. V usage is TRBV27 and J usage is TRBJ1-1, with 10 bases that match TRBD1. With V trimmed by 2 bases and J by 6 bases, 9 bases remained unmatched. This CDR3 is built from 16 residues. Germline CDR1 MNHEY, CDR2 SMNVEV (reference sequence). CDR3: CASSLAGQGVRAEAFF. CDR3 DNA: TGTGCCAGCAGTTTAGCCGGACAGGGGGTGAGGGCTGAAGCTTTCTTT.

The sample holds many counts of this clonotype. The rearrangement joins TRBV5-1 to TRBJ1-1; D is ambiguous. This CDR3 contains 14 residues. CDR1 is SGHRS, CDR2 YFSETQ, per germline. The germline V and J ends were trimmed by 4 bases and 4 bases, with 14 bases remaining between them. The chain's CDR3 is CASSMDLLGTEAFF. The CDR3 DNA is TGCGCCAGCAGCATGGACCTTCTGGGCACTGAAGCTTTCTTT.

This rearrangement joins TRBV25-1 to TRBJ1-2; D is undetermined. The length of the CDR3 is 12 residues. Trimming shortened V by 1 base and J by 6 bases, and 6 bases separated the two germline ends. Germline CDR1 MGHDK, CDR2 SYGVNS. CDR3 protein: CASSESLDGYTF. The CDR3 nucleotides read TGTGCCAGCAGTGAATCCCTTGATGGCTACACCTTC.

The V call is TRBV20-1, the J call TRBJ2-1; 7 bases fit TRBD2. The CDR3 extends over 13 amino acids. CDR1 DFQATT and CDR2 SNEGSKA come from the germline V gene (reference sequence). The V gene end was trimmed by 2 bases and the J gene end by 10 bases; junction bases not matched to a gene: 8. The CDR3 loop is CSARPGTTIEQFF. The CDR3 DNA reads as TGCAGTGCTAGACCTGGGACTACCATAGAGCAGTTCTTC.

This chain connects TRBV15 to TRBJ2-1; TRBD2 matches 10 bases. V lost 2 bases to trimming and J lost 6 bases; unmatched junction nucleotides: 4. The CDR3 sequence is 15 residues long. CDR1 and CDR2 from the germline V gene are LNHNV and YYDKDF (reference sequence). CDR3 region: CATSRRTSGSNEQFF. The CDR3 bases are TGTGCCACCAGCAGACGGACTAGCGGTTCCAATGAGCAGTTCTTC.

The chain employs TRBV19 and TRBJ2-7; 9 nucleotides align to TRBD1. This CDR3 spans 15 amino acids. With 3 bases clipped from V and 2 bases from J, the junction kept 5 bases outside the gene matches. CDR1 is LNHDA and CDR2 is SQIVND in the germline V gene (reference sequence). The CDR3 region is CASSIGGTGTYEQYF. The DNA of the CDR3 is TGTGCCAGTAGTATTGGGGGGACAGGGACCTACGAGCAGTACTTC.

The chain combines TRBV19 with TRBJ2-3; weak D call: TRBD1 (5 bases). The CDR3 totals 14 residues. CDR1 LNHDA and CDR2 SQIVND come from the germline V gene (reference sequence). V was clipped by 0 bases and J by 1 base, with 5 bases between them. Here the CDR3 DNA reads TGTGCCAGTAGTATAGACAGGGGCACAGATACGCAGTATTTT. Translated: CASSIDRGTDTQYF.

This clonotype has only one observation. The junction departs from germline at one end; a sequencing error may be responsible. V and J are TRBV25-1 and TRBJ2-5; D not resolved. Germline values: CDR1 MGHDK, CDR2 SYGVNS. This CDR3 has 14 residues. The CDR3: CASSLEAYQETQYF. The CDR3 DNA reads TGTGCCAGCAGCTTAGAGGCGTACCAGGAGACCCAGTACTTC.

The chain has TRBV7-2 and TRBJ1-1; no firm D call. In germline, CDR1 is SGHTA, CDR2 FQGNSA. CDR3 length: 15 residues. The germline V and J ends were trimmed by 5 bases and 5 bases, with 18 bases remaining between them. This CDR3 reads CASSPWTLKDTEAFF. The CDR3 bases are TGTGCCAGCAGCCCCTGGACCCTAAAGGATACTGAAGCTTTCTTT.

The chain is built from TRBV24-1 and TRBJ2-5; D is perhaps TRBD2 (6 bases). This CDR3 is 15 amino acids long. The germline CDR1 and CDR2 sequences are KGHDR and SFDVKD. V shed 3 bases and J shed 5 bases, with 15 bases lying between them. As DNA, the CDR3 is TGTGCCACCAGTGATCCCAGGACTACTAGTGAGACCCAGTACTTC. Translating it yields CATSDPRTTSETQYF.

This clonotype was seen ten or more times. CDR3 loop: CASSLGGGLEQFF. The CDR3 region has the DNA TGTGCCAGCAGCTTAGGCGGGGGCCTTGAGCAGTTCTTC. The chain joins TRBV11-2 to TRBJ2-1; D may be TRBD2 (7 bases). CDR3 size: 13 residues. Germline CDR1 and CDR2: SGHAT and FQNNGV. Trimming left V 1 base short and J 9 bases short, with 10 bases between.

This chain joins TRBV7-6 and TRBJ2-1; D is uncertain. V lost 5 bases to trimming and J lost 6 bases, with 8 bases between them. CDR1 is SGHVS and CDR2 is FNYEAQ in the germline V gene. The CDR3 runs to 12 residues. Here the CDR3 reads CASSEWTNEQFF. As DNA, the CDR3 is TGTGCCAGCAGCGAGTGGACCAATGAGCAGTTCTTC. Filled out from reference TRBV7-6 and TRBJ2-1, the complete variable domain reads GAGVSQSPRYKVTKRGQDVALRCDPISGHVSLYWYRQALGQGPEFLTYFNYEAQQDKSGLPNDRFSAERPEGSISTLTIQRTEQRDSAMYRCASSEWTNEQFFGPGTRLTVL.

The rearrangement uses TRBV7-9 and TRBJ2-7; 7 bases are a match to TRBD2. CDR1 is SEHNR, CDR2 FQNEAQ, per germline (reference sequence). The CDR3 is made up of 15 amino acids. After removal of 2 bases from V and 2 bases from J, the junction contained 6 bases not matched to a gene. This chain's CDR3 is CASSLSASGAYEQYF. Here the CDR3 DNA reads TGTGCCAGCAGCTTATCAGCTAGCGGAGCCTACGAGCAGTACTTC.

This clonotype was seen many times. The V and J genes are TRBV20-1 and TRBJ2-7; no clear D. The germline V and J ends were trimmed by 2 bases and 0 bases, with 8 bases remaining between them. The CDR3 extends over 13 amino acids. Germline CDR1 and CDR2: DFQATT and SNEGSKA (reference sequence). The CDR3 coding sequence is TGCAGTGCTAGATATTTCGGCTCCTACGAGCAGTACTTC. It yields the protein CSARYFGSYEQYF.

This clonotype was counted between two and nine times. The chain uses TRBV29-1 and TRBJ1-1; D ambiguous. The CDR3 has 11 amino acids. Trimming cost V 3 bases and J 5 bases, with 7 bases left between them. Germline V gene lookup returns CDR1 SQVTM and CDR2 ANQGSEA. CDR3 in DNA: TGCAGCGTTGATCTGGGGACTGAAGCTTTCTTT. Its translation: CSVDLGTEAFF. Variable domain in full (rest from reference TRBV29-1 and TRBJ1-1): SAVISQKPSRDICQRGTSLTIQCQVDSQVTMMFWYRQQPGQSLTLIATANQGSEATYESGFVIDKFPISRPNLTFSTLTVSNMSPEDSSIYLCSVDLGTEAFFGQGTRLTVV.

The V and J genes are TRBV9 and TRBJ2-3, with 7 bases that match TRBD1. The germline V gene encodes CDR1 SGDLS and CDR2 YYNGEE. Trimming removed 6 bases from V and 3 bases from J; junction bases left unmatched: 7. This CDR3 has 14 residues. The CDR3 sequence: CASNPAGGTDTQYF. The CDR3 coding sequence is TGTGCCAGCAATCCGGCAGGGGGAACAGATACGCAGTATTTT.

The chain uses TRBV7-2 and TRBJ2-1; TRBD2 matches at 12 bases. The CDR3 covers 17 residues. V was clipped by 4 bases and J by 7 bases; unmatched bases: 11. The germline V gene encodes CDR1 SGHTA and CDR2 FQGNSA. In DNA form, the CDR3 reads TGTGCCAGCAGCTCCCGACTAGCGGGGGCCAAAGGTAATGAGCAGTTCTTC. It translates to CASSSRLAGAKGNEQFF.

The chain carries TRBV29-1 and TRBJ2-5; 8 bases agree with TRBD2. V lost 3 bases, J lost 7 bases, and 10 bases stayed unmatched. Germline V gene data show CDR1 as SQVTM and CDR2 as ANQGSEA. The CDR3 runs to 14 residues. CDR3 loop: CSVDQSGRRVTQYF. CDR3 DNA sequence: TGCAGCGTTGATCAGAGCGGGAGAAGGGTGACCCAGTACTTC.

This clonotype was recorded a few times. The chain joins TRBV12-3 or TRBV12-4 to TRBJ2-7, with D perhaps matching TRBD1 (6 bases). The V end was cut by 2 bases, the J end by 7 bases, with 12 bases between. This CDR3 has 13 residues. This chain's CDR3 is CASSLNRAREQYF. CDR3 nucleotide sequence: TGTGCCAGCAGTTTAAACAGGGCCAGGGAGCAGTACTTC.

This clonotype was counted at least ten times. V usage is TRBV6-1 and J usage is TRBJ1-6; D uncertain. V was shortened by 2 bases and J by 10 bases, with 18 bases between the two germline ends. The germline CDR1 and CDR2 sequences are MNHNS and SASEGT. The CDR3 runs to 16 residues. The CDR3 spells CASSEMDGSLGSPLHF. The CDR3 nucleotides are TGTGCCAGCAGTGAAATGGATGGGAGTCTGGGATCACCCCTCCACTTT.